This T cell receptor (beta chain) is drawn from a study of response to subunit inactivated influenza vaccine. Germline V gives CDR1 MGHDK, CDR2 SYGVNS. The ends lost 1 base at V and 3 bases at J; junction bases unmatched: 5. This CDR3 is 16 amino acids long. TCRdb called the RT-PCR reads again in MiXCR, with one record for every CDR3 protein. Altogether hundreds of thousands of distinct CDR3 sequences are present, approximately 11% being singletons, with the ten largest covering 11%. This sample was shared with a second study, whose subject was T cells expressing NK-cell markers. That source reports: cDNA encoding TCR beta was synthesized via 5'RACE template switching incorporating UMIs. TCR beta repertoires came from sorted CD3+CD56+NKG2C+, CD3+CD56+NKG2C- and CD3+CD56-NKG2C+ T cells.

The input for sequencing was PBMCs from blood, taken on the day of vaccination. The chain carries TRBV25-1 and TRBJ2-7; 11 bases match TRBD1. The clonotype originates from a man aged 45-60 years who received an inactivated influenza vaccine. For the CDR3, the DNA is TGTGCCAGCAGTGAATCTCCGGGACAGGGGGTCTACGAGCAGTACTTC. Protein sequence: CASSESPGQGVYEQYF.